The rows below give T cell receptor beta chains drawn from one sample of a study of neoadjuvant anti-PD-1 for oral cavity cancer. Method: immunoSEQ multiplex PCR; TCRdb's copy keeps in-frame clones and lacks some. This sample has some 15,000 clones; less than 85% occur once, and the top ten carry 2.1%. The input for sequencing was PBMCs, taken before nivolumab (anti-PD-1) treatment. Receptors originate from a person aged 35 to 85 with oral cavity squamous cell carcinoma. Each CDR3 is given with its conserved first and last residue. A D gene is named only where the DNA matches it firmly. Not all rows give a size; the values are once, few, many and, for expanded clones, a class.

abundance: few; d_gene: -; v_gene: TRBV5-1; j_gene: TRBJ2-3; CDR3aa: CASSWLGADTQYF; CDR3nt: TGCGCCAGCAGCTGGCTTGGGGCAGATACGCAGTATTTT
abundance: -; d_gene: -; v_gene: TRBV5-6; j_gene: TRBJ2-5; CDR3aa: CASTPDQTHQETQYF; CDR3nt: TGTGCCAGCACCCCGGACCAAACGCACCAAGAGACCCAGTACTTC
abundance: few; d_gene: -; v_gene: TRBV29-1; j_gene: TRBJ2-3; CDR3aa: CSVADSTDTQYF; CDR3nt: TGCAGCGTAGCAGATAGCACAGATACGCAGTATTTT
abundance: few; d_gene: -; v_gene: TRBV29-1; j_gene: TRBJ2-2; CDR3aa: CSVDPKSTGELFF; CDR3nt: TGCAGCGTTGACCCGAAGAGCACCGGGGAGCTGTTTTTT
abundance: -; d_gene: -; v_gene: TRBV29-1; j_gene: TRBJ2-3; CDR3aa: CSCETRGNTDTQYF; CDR3nt: TGCAGCTGTGAGACCCGGGGCAACACAGATACGCAGTATTTT
abundance: -; d_gene: TRBD1; v_gene: TRBV6-6; j_gene: TRBJ1-5; CDR3aa: CASTGGYRGHQPQHF; CDR3nt: TGTGCCAGCACAGGAGGTTACAGGGGGCATCAGCCCCAGCATTTT
abundance: -; d_gene: -; v_gene: TRBV5-4; j_gene: TRBJ2-3; CDR3aa: CASSLAGNTQYF; CDR3nt: TGTGCCAGCAGCTTGGCAGGGAATACGCAGTATTTT
abundance: -; d_gene: -; v_gene: TRBV14; j_gene: TRBJ2-3; CDR3aa: CASSQELFQGTQYF; CDR3nt: TGTGCCAGCAGCCAAGAACTATTTCAGGGTACGCAGTATTTT
abundance: -; d_gene: -; v_gene: TRBV6-5; j_gene: TRBJ2-7; CDR3aa: CASSYSWGPSYEQYF; CDR3nt: TGTGCCAGCAGTTACTCGTGGGGGCCCTCCTACGAGCAGTACTTC
abundance: -; d_gene: -; v_gene: TRBV28; j_gene: TRBJ2-2; CDR3aa: CASSVSSGELFF; CDR3nt: TGTGCCAGCAGTGTGAGCTCCGGGGAGCTGTTTTTT
abundance: few; d_gene: -; v_gene: TRBV6-6; j_gene: TRBJ1-1; CDR3aa: CASSYVQRTEAFF; CDR3nt: TGTGCCAGCAGTTACGTCCAGAGGACTGAAGCTTTCTTT
abundance: few; d_gene: -; v_gene: TRBV5-1; j_gene: TRBJ1-5; CDR3aa: CASREGSNQPQHF; CDR3nt: TGCGCCAGCAGAGAGGGCAGCAATCAGCCCCAGCATTTT
abundance: -; d_gene: -; v_gene: TRBV2; j_gene: TRBJ2-3; CDR3aa: CASSEGASHTDTQYF; CDR3nt: TGTGCCAGCAGTGAGGGGGCGAGCCACACAGATACGCAGTATTTT
abundance: -; d_gene: TRBD1; v_gene: TRBV2; j_gene: TRBJ1-2; CDR3aa: CASKVERTGGYGYTF; CDR3nt: TGTGCCAGCAAGGTAGAAAGGACAGGTGGCTATGGCTACACCTTC
abundance: -; d_gene: -; v_gene: TRBV7-6; j_gene: TRBJ1-1; CDR3aa: CASSLGRTTEAFF; CDR3nt: TGTGCCAGCAGCTTAGGGAGAACGACTGAAGCTTTCTTT
abundance: -; d_gene: TRBD1; v_gene: TRBV29-1; j_gene: TRBJ2-3; CDR3aa: CSVETGFTDTQYF; CDR3nt: TGCAGCGTTGAGACAGGGTTCACAGATACGCAGTATTTT
abundance: once; d_gene: -; v_gene: TRBV7-2; j_gene: TRBJ2-7; CDR3aa: CASSLGGRSGGEQYF; CDR3nt: TGTGCCAGCAGCTTGGGGGGGCGGTCAGGAGGCGAGCAGTACTTC
abundance: -; d_gene: -; v_gene: TRBV9; j_gene: TRBJ1-2; CDR3aa: CASSSSSYGYTF; CDR3nt: TGTGCCAGCAGCTCCAGCAGCTATGGCTACACCTTC
abundance: few; d_gene: -; v_gene: TRBV2; j_gene: TRBJ2-1; CDR3aa: CASSDGFTINNEQFF; CDR3nt: TGTGCCAGCAGTGACGGATTCACTATTAACAATGAGCAGTTCTTC
abundance: -; d_gene: -; v_gene: TRBV27; j_gene: TRBJ2-6; CDR3aa: CASSLLGAGANVLTF; CDR3nt: TGTGCCAGCAGTTTATTGGGCGCTGGGGCCAACGTCCTGACTTTC
abundance: once; d_gene: -; v_gene: TRBV7-3; j_gene: TRBJ2-5; CDR3aa: CASSPRDGETQYF; CDR3nt: TGTGCCAGCAGCCCCAGGGACGGCGAGACCCAGTACTTC
abundance: -; d_gene: -; v_gene: TRBV9; j_gene: TRBJ1-1; CDR3aa: CASSVAGGMNTEAFF; CDR3nt: TGTGCCAGCAGCGTAGCTGGGGGCATGAACACTGAAGCTTTCTTT
abundance: -; d_gene: -; v_gene: TRBV27; j_gene: TRBJ1-6; CDR3aa: CASSFYYGGGADSPLHF; CDR3nt: TGTGCCAGCAGTTTTTATTACGGGGGGGGCGCGGATTCACCCCTCCACTTT
abundance: -; d_gene: -; v_gene: TRBV27; j_gene: TRBJ1-2; CDR3aa: CASSSHLQGSGYTF; CDR3nt: TGTGCCAGCAGCAGCCATTTACAGGGTTCCGGCTACACCTTC
abundance: -; d_gene: TRBD1; v_gene: TRBV18; j_gene: TRBJ1-1; CDR3aa: CASSSQGATEAFF; CDR3nt: TGTGCCAGCTCATCTCAGGGGGCAACTGAAGCTTTCTTT
abundance: -; d_gene: -; v_gene: TRBV19; j_gene: TRBJ1-4; CDR3aa: CASSISPITGKLFF; CDR3nt: TGTGCCAGTAGTATAAGTCCAATTACAGGAAAACTGTTTTTT
abundance: -; d_gene: -; v_gene: TRBV9; j_gene: TRBJ2-2; CDR3aa: CASSVAPLSGELFF; CDR3nt: TGTGCCAGCAGCGTAGCCCCACTGTCCGGGGAGCTGTTTTTT
abundance: few; d_gene: TRBD1; v_gene: TRBV7-8; j_gene: TRBJ1-5; CDR3aa: CASSLTTGSNQPQHF; CDR3nt: TGTGCCAGCAGCTTAACGACAGGGTCCAATCAGCCCCAGCATTTT